This TCR beta chain derives from a study of post-analysis software for immune sequencing data. Unique molecular identifiers were carried by the TCR beta cDNA libraries. From the PCR reads, TCRdb called clonotypes with MiXCR, one entry per CDR3 protein. The profile covers 450,000 to 650,000 distinct CDR3 sequences, with about 40% appearing a single time and 1.5% to 2% taken by the ten largest. Study outcomes and limitations: Roughly five TRBV segments were significantly more frequent in patients than in controls. TRBV5-6, TRBV5-1 and TRBV20-1 were among these segments. For normalized Chao1 diversity, multiple sclerosis patients scored significantly lower than controls did.

The CDR3 has 15 residues. The V gene's germline CDR1 is SGHRS and CDR2 YFSETQ. Deletions cut 2 bases from V and 4 bases from J, with 15 bases between. About this clonotype itself: What it binds is unknown.

This clonotype originated in a girl aged 10 to 17 with multiple sclerosis. The specimen sequenced was blood. The rearrangement joins TRBV5-1 to TRBJ2-5; the D gene is possibly TRBD2 (5 bases). The CDR3: CASSFGGPMIETQYF. CDR3 DNA sequence: TGCGCCAGCAGCTTTGGAGGTCCGATGATAGAGACCCAGTACTTC.